This paragraph covers one T cell receptor beta chain sequence. No antigen is known for it. This CDR3 region has 14 residues. V gave up 5 bases and J gave up 3 bases, with 11 bases separating them. Germline loops: CDR1 SGHVS, CDR2 FQNEAQ. TCR beta VDJ and CDR3 profiling used genomic DNA as template. TCRdb analysed the reads with MiXCR anew, one entry per CDR3 protein. The sample carries approximately 130,000 distinct CDR3 sequences, 41% recorded once. These data are taken from a study of CD8+CD57+ T cells in acquired aplastic anemia. Notes on the study in general: Patient and control CD8+ Simpson's diversity was not significantly different. Some 30 was the count of CD8+ CDR3 sequences that patients shared with controls.

The specimen sequenced was sorted CD4+, CD8+, or CD8+CD57+ T cells (not recorded which) from PBMCs. This clonotype was obtained from a human donor in good health, serving as a control. This rearrangement joins TRBV7-8 to TRBJ1-3, with unresolved D. CDR3 DNA sequence: TGTGCCAGCAGCCAGACCTATCGTGGAAACACCATATATTTT. This sequence encodes CASSQTYRGNTIYF.